A selection of T cell receptor beta chains follows, all from one sample in a study of graft-versus-host responses after intestinal transplantation. Repertoires were generated with immunoSEQ multiplex PCR, while TCRdb's copy carries only in-frame clones and drops some. The sample consists of almost 70,000 clones, just under 95% of them appearing once. The sample was bone marrow, taken 734 days after intestinal transplantation. The receptors derive from a human patient who received an intestinal transplant, so some T cells may come from the graft donor. Each CDR3 is given with its conserved first and last residue. D genes are given only for firm matches.

v_gene	d_gene	len	j_gene	CDR3nt	CDR3aa
TRBV15	NA	16	TRBJ1-5	TGTGCCACCAGCAGGGGGTCGGGTCTCAGCGGTCAGCCCCAGCATTTT	CATSRGSGLSGQPQHF
TRBV4-1	NA	15	TRBJ1-6	TGCGCCAGCAGCCTCGCCGGGACGGCGAATTCACCCCTCCACTTT	CASSLAGTANSPLHF
TRBV5-5	NA	17	TRBJ2-7	TGTGCCAGCAGCCCAGCGACCTTGAGCCTCAGATACTACGAGCAGTACTTC	CASSPATLSLRYYEQYF
TRBV15	NA	15	TRBJ1-2	TGTGCCACCAGCACGCGAACCGGGACGGAGGCTGGCTACACCTTC	CATSTRTGTEAGYTF
TRBV5-1	NA	16	TRBJ2-3	TGCGCCAGCAGCTTGGGGTTAGGGTTCAGCACAGATACGCAGTATTTT	CASSLGLGFSTDTQYF
TRBV5-1	NA	18	TRBJ1-3	TGCGCCAGCAGCTTGGATCCCCAAGGGACATCCTCTGGAAACACCATATATTTT	CASSLDPQGTSSGNTIYF
TRBV7-4	TRBD2	18	TRBJ2-1	TGTGCCAGCAGCTTACCCCAGCCCAAGCGGGAGGGCCACAATGAGCAGTTCTTC	CASSLPQPKREGHNEQFF
TRBV4-1	TRBD1	13	TRBJ1-2	TGCGCCAGCAGCCAAGTTTCCGGACAGGACTACACCTTC	CASSQVSGQDYTF
TRBV5-4	NA	15	TRBJ2-1	TGTGCCAGCAGCTCTACGGGGGATCCCTACAATGAGCAGTTCTTC	CASSSTGDPYNEQFF
TRBV29-1	NA	14	TRBJ2-5	TGCAGCGTTGCGGGGCAGGTCCGTAAAGAGACCCAGTACTTC	CSVAGQVRKETQYF
TRBV2	NA	11	TRBJ2-7	TGTGCCAGCAGTGAAAACTACGAGCAGTACTTC	CASSENYEQYF
TRBV11-2	NA	18	TRBJ2-3	TGTGCCAGCAGCTTAGATTATTCTAGCTTTAGCGACACAGATACGCAGTATTTT	CASSLDYSSFSDTDTQYF
TRBV10-3	NA	13	TRBJ1-6	TGTGCCACCCATCCGGGTCCAAATTCACCCCTCCACTTT	CATHPGPNSPLHF
TRBV6-5	NA	13	TRBJ1-1	TGTGCCAGCAGCCTGACAGGGAACACTGAAGCTTTCTTT	CASSLTGNTEAFF
TRBV19	NA	14	TRBJ1-2	TGTGCCAGTAGTATCTTTTACGGGAACTATGGCTACACCTTC	CASSIFYGNYGYTF
TRBV6-1	NA	13	TRBJ2-1	TGTGCCACGTTGGCAGGGCTAAACAATGAGCAGTTCTTC	CATLAGLNNEQFF
TRBV6-1	NA	14	TRBJ2-1	TGTGCCAGCAGTGGGGCCGGAGTCTACAATGAGCAGTTCTTC	CASSGAGVYNEQFF
TRBV7-9	NA	14	TRBJ1-1	TGTGCCAGCAGCCTAGATGTGGGGAGCACTGAAGCTTTCTTT	CASSLDVGSTEAFF
TRBV2	NA	12	TRBJ2-5	TGTGCCAACAGGGATGGGGCAGAGACCCAGTACTTC	CANRDGAETQYF
TRBV4-1	NA	15	TRBJ1-2	TGCGCCAGCAGCCAAGCGGGGGGCGGTGGCTATGGCTACACCTTC	CASSQAGGGGYGYTF
TRBV10-2	NA	15	TRBJ1-2	TGCGCCAGCAGTCCGACCGACAGCGGATTATATGGCTACACCTTC	CASSPTDSGLYGYTF
TRBV7-9	TRBD1	15	TRBJ1-5	TGTGCCAGCAGCGAGGGGGCGCACGGCAATCAGCCCCAGCATTTT	CASSEGAHGNQPQHF
TRBV19	NA	15	TRBJ1-1	TGTGCCAGTAGTATATCTTTCCGGGGGCGTACTGAAGCTTTCTTT	CASSISFRGRTEAFF
TRBV19	NA	17	TRBJ1-6	TGTGCCAGTAGTATAGATTCCGTATCCGGGAAAATCCCACCCCTCCACTTT	CASSIDSVSGKIPPLHF